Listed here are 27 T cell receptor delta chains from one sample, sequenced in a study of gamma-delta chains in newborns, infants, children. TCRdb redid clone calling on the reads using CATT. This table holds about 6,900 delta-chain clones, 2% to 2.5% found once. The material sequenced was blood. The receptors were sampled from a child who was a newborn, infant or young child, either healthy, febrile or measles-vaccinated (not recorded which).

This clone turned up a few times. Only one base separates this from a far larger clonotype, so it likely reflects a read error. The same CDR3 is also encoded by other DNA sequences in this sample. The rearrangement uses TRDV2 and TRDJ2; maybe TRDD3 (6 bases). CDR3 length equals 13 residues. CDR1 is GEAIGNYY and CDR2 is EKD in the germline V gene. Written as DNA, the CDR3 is TGCGCCTGTGACACCTGGGGGACAGCACAACTCTTCTTT. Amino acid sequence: CACDTWGTAQLFF.

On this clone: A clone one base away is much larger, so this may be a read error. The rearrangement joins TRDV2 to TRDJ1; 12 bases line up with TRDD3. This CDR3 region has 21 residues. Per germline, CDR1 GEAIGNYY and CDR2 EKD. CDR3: CACGTLVLGDTRDRRTDKLIF. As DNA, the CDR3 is TGTGCCTGTGGCACCTTAGTACTGGGGGATACAAGAGATAGGAGGACCGATAAACTCATCTTT.

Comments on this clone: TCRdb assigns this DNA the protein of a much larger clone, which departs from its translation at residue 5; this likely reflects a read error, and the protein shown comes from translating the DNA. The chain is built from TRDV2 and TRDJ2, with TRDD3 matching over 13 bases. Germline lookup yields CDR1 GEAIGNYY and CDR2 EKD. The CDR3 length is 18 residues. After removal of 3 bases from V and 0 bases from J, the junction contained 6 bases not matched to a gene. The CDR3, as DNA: TGTGCCTGTGACGCCATACTGGGGGATACGGCTTTGACAGCACAACTCTTCTTT. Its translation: CACDAILGDTALTAQLFF.

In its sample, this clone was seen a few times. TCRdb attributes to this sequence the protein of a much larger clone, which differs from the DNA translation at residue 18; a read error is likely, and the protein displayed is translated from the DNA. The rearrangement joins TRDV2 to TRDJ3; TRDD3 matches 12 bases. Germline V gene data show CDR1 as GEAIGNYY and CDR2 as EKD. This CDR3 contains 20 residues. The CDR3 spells CACDPPFTGGYSWDTRQVFF. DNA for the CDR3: TGTGCCTGTGACCCCCCATTTACTGGGGGATACTCCTGGGACACCCGACAGGTGTTTTTC.

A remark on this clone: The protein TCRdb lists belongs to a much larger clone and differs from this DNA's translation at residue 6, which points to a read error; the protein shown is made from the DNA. The CDR3 DNA reads as TGTGCCTTTGGGGGATGTCCTTTGACAGCACAACTCTTCTTT. Residues: CAFGGCPLTAQLFF. This rearrangement joins TRDV3 to TRDJ2; 7 bases fit TRDD3. This CDR3 is 14 amino acids long. With V trimmed by 2 bases and J by 0 bases, 3 bases remained unmatched. Germline values: CDR1 TVYSNPD, CDR2 GDNSRS (reference sequence). Full variable domain (remainder filled in from reference TRDV3 and TRDJ2): CDKVTQSSPDQTVASGSEVVLLCTYDTVYSNPDLFWYRIRPDYSFQFVFYGDNSRSEGADFTQGRFSVKHILTQKAFHLVISPVRTEDSATYYCAFGGCPLTAQLFFGKGTQLIVEP.

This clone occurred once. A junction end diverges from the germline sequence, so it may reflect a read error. As DNA, the CDR3 is TGTGCCTGTGACACGATTGGGGCTTGGGACACCCGCCAGATGTTTTTC. Protein product: CACDTIGAWDTRQMFF. The chain carries TRDV2 and TRDJ3; D might be TRDD3 (5 bases). CDR1 and CDR2 (germline): GEAIGNYY, EKD. CDR3 size: 16 residues.

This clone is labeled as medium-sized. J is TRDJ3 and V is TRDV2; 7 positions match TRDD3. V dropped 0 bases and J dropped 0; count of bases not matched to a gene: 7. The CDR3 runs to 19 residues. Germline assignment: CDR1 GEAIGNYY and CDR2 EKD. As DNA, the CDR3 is TGTGCCTGTGACACCGCTGGGGGGTCAAGCTCCTGGGACACCCGACAGATGTTTTTC. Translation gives CACDTAGGSSSWDTRQMFF.

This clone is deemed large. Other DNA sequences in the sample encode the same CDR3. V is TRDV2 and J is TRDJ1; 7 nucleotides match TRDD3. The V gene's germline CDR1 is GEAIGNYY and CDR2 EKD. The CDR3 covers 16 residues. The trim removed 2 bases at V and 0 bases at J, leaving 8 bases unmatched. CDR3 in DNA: TGTGCCTGTGACATCGCTGGGGGTCCCTACACCGATAAACTCATCTTT. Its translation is CACDIAGGPYTDKLIF.

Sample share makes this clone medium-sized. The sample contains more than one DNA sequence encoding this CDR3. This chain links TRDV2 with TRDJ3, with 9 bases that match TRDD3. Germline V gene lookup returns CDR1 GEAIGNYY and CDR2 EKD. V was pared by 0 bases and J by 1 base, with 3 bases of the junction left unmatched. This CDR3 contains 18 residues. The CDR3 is CACDTGGYSSWDTRQMFF. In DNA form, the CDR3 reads TGTGCCTGTGACACCGGGGGATACTCATCCTGGGACACCCGACAGATGTTTTTC.

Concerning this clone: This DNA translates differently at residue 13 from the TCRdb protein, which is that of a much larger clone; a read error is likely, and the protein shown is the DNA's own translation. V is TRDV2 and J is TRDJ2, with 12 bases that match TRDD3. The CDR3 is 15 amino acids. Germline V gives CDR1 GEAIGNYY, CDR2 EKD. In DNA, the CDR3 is TGTGCCTGTGACATACTGGGGGATACAGGAGCACAACCCTTCTTT. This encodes CACDILGDTGAQPFF.

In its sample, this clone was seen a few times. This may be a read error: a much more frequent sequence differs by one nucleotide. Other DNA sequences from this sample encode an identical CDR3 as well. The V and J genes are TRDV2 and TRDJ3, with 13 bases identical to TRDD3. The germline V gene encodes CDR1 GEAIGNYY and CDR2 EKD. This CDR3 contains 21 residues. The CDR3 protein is CACDTVLGDTFSSWDTRQMFF. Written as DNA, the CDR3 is TGTGCCTGTGACACCGTACTGGGGGATACGTTCAGCTCCTGGGACACTCGACAGATGTTTTTC.

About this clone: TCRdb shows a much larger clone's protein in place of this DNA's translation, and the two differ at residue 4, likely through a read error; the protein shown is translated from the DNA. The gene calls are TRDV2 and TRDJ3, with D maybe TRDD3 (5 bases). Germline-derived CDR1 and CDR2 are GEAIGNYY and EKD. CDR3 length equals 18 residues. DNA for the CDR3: TGTGCCTGTGGCACCGGGGGTTTATTCTCCTGGGACACCCGACAGATGTTTTTC. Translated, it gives CACGTGGLFSWDTRQMFF.

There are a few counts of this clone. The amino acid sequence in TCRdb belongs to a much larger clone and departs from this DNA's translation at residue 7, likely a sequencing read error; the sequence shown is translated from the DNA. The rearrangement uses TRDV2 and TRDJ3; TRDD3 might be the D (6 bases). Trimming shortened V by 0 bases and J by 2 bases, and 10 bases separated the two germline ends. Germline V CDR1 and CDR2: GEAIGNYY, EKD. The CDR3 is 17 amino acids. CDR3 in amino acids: CACDTARDTWDTRQMFF. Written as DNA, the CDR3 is TGTGCCTGTGACACCGCGAGGGATACCTGGGACACCCGACAGATGTTTTTC.

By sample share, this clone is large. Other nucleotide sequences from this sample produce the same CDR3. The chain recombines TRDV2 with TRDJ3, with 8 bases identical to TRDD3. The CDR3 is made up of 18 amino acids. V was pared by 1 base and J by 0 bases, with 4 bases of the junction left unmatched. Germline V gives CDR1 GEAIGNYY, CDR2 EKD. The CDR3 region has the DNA TGTGCCTGTGACACTGGGGGATTCAGCTCCTGGGACACCCGACAGATGTTTTTC. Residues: CACDTGGFSSWDTRQMFF.

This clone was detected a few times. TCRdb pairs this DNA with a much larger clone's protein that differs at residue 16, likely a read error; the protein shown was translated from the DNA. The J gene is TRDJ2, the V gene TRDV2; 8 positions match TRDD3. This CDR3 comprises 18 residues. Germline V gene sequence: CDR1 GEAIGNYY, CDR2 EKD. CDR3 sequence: CACDTVLGASSLTAQPFF. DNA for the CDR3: TGTGCCTGTGACACAGTACTGGGGGCTTCGTCTTTGACAGCACAACCCTTCTTT.

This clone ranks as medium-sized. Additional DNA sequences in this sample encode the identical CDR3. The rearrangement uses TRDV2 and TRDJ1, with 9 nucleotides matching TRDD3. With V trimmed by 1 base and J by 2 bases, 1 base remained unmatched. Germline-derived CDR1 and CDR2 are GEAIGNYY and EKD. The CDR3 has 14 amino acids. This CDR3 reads CACDTGDTTDKLIF. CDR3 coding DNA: TGTGCCTGTGACACGGGGGATACAACCGATAAACTCATCTTT.

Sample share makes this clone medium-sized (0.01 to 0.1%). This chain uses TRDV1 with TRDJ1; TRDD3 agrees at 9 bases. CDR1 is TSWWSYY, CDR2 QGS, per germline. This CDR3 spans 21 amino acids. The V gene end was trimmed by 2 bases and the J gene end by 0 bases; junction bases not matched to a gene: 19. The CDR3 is CALGELLHWGTPPQYTDKLIF. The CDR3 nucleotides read TGTGCTCTTGGGGAATTACTACACTGGGGGACCCCCCCTCAGTACACCGATAAACTCATCTTT.

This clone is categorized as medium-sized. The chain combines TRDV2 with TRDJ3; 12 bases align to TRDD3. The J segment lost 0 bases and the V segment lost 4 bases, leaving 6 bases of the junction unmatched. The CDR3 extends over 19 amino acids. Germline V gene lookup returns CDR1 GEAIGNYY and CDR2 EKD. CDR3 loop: CACDLLGDTSSWDTRQMFF. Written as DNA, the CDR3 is TGTGCCTGTGATCTACTGGGGGATACTTCCTCCTGGGACACCCGACAGATGTTTTTC.

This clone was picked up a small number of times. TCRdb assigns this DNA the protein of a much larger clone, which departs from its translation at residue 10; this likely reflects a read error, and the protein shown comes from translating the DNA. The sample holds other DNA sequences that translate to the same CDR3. The DNA of the CDR3 is TGTGCCTGTGACACGGGGGGATATAGCCCCTGGGACACCCGACAGATGTTTTTC. This gives the protein CACDTGGYSPWDTRQMFF. The chain carries TRDV2 and TRDJ3; TRDD3 matches at 8 bases. The CDR3 sequence is 18 residues long. The germline V gene encodes CDR1 GEAIGNYY and CDR2 EKD. V lost 1 base and J lost 2; bases outside the gene matches: 6.

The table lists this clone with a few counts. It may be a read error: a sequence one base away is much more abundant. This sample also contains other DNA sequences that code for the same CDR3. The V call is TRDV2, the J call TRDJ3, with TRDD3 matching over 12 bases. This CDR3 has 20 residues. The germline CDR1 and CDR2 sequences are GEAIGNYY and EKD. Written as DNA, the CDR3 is TGTGCCTGTGACTCCGTACTGGGGGATACTAGCTCCTGGGACACCCGGCAGATGTTTTTC. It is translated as CACDSVLGDTSSWDTRQMFF.

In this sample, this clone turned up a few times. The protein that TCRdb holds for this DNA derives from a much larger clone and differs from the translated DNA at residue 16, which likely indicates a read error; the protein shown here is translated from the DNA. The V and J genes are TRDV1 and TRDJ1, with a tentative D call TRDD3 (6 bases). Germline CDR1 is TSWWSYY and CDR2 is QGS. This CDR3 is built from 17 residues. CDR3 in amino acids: CALGELSGGTRPDKLTF. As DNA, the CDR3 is TGTGCTCTTGGGGAACTCTCGGGGGGAACGCGCCCCGATAAACTCACCTTT.

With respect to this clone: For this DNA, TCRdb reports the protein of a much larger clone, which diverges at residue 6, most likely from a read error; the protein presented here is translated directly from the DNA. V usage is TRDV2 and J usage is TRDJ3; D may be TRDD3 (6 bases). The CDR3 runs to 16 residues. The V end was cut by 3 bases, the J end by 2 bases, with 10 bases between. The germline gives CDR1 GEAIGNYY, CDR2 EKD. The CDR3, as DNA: TGTGCCTGTGACGTAATGGGGGCCTGGGACACCCGACAGATGTTTTTC. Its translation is CACDVMGAWDTRQMFF.

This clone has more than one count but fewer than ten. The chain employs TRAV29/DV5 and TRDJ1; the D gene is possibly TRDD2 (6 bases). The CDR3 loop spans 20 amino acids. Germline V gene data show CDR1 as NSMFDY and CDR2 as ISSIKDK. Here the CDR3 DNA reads TGTTCCGCAATCCCTTCCCCTTACTGTGGGAACTTAAGGTACACCGATAAACTCATCTTT. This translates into CSAIPSPYCGNLRYTDKLIF.

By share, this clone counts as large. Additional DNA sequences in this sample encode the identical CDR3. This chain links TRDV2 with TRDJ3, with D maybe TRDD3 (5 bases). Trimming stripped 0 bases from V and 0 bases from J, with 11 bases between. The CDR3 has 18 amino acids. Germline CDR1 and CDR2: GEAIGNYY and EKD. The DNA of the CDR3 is TGTGCCTGTGACACCGGGGGTTTTAGCTCCTGGGACACCCGACAGATGTTTTTC. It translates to CACDTGGFSSWDTRQMFF.

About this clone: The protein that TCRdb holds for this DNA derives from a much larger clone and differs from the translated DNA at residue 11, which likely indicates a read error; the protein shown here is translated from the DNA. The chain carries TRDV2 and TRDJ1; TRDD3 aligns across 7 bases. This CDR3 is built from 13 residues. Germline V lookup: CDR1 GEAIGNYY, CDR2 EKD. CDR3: CACDRIRTDKPIF. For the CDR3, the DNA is TGTGCCTGTGACAGGATACGCACCGATAAACCCATCTTT.

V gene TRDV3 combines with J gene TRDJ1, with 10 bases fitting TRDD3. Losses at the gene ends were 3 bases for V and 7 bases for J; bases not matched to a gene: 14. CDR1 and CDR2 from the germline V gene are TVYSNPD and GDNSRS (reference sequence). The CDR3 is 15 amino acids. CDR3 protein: CAFHSYWGMQGKLIF. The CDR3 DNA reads TGTGCCTTCCACTCGTACTGGGGGATGCAGGGTAAACTCATCTTT.

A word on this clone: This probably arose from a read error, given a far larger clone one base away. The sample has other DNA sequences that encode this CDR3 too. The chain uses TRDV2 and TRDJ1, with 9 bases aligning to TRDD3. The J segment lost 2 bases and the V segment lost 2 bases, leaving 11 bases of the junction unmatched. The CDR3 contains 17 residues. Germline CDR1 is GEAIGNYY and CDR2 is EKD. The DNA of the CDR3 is TGTGCCTGTGACAGTACTGGGGGACCATTCAGGACCGATAAACTCATCTTT. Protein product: CACDSTGGPFRTDKLIF.